This T cell receptor beta chain appears in the sequencing data of a study of T-cell reconstitution after alpha-beta-depleted transplantation in children. Ten or more counts support this clonotype. Trimming cost V 5 bases and J 6 bases; bases outside gene matches: 11. CDR3 length: 15 residues. Molecular barcoding with unique molecular identifiers was used for the TCRbeta library. A single record per CDR3 protein comes from TCRdb applying MiXCR to the PCR reads. The sample includes 55,000 to 70,000 distinct CDR3 sequences, roughly 10% of them seen just once. The sequencing used PBMCs, collected before TCRalphabeta/CD19-depleted stem cell transplant. The rearrangement uses TRBV12-3 or TRBV12-4 and TRBJ2-7, with TRBD2 matching over 9 bases. The sequence was collected from a boy aged 5-17 years with acute myeloid leukemia, due to receive a stem cell transplant. CDR3 in amino acids: CASSLFPGLAGEQYF. The CDR3 region has the DNA TGTGCCAGCAGTCTATTTCCGGGACTAGCAGGCGAGCAGTACTTC.